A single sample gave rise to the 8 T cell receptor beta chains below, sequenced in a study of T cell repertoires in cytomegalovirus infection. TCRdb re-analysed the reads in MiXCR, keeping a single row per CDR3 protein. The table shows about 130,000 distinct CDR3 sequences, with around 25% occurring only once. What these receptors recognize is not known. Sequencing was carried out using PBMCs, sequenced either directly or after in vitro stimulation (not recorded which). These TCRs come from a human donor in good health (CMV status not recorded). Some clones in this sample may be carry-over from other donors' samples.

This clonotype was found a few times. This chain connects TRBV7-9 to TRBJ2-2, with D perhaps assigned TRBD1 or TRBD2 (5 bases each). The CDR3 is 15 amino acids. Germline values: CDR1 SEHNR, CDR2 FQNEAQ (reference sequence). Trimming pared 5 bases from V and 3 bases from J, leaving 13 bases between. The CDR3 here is CASSEGRLDTGELFF. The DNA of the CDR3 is TGTGCCAGCAGCGAGGGACGTCTGGACACCGGGGAGCTGTTTTTT.

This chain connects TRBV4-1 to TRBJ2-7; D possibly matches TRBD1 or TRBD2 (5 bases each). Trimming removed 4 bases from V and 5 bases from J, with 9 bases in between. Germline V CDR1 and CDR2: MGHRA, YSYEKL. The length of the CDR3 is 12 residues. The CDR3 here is CASSRGLNEQYF. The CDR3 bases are TGCGCCAGCAGCCGGGGGTTGAACGAGCAGTACTTC.

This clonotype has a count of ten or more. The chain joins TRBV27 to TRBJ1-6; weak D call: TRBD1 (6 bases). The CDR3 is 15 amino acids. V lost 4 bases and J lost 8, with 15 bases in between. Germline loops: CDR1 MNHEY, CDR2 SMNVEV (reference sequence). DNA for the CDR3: TGTGCCAGCAGTTCGCTTGGGGGGCGTTATTCACCCCTCCACTTT. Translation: CASSSLGGRYSPLHF.

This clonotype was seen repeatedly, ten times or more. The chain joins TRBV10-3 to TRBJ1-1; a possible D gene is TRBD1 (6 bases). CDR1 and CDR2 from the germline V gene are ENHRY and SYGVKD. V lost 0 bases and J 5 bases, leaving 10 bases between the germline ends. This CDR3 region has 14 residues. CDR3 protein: CAISESRGRTEAFF. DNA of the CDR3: TGTGCCATCAGTGAGTCTAGGGGGAGGACTGAAGCTTTCTTT.

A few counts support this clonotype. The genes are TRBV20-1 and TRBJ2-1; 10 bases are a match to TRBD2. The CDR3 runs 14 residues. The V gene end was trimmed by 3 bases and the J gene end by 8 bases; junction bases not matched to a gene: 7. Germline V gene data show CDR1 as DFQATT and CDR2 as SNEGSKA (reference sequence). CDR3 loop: CSARSEREGYEQFF. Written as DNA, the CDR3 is TGCAGTGCTAGGTCCGAGCGGGAGGGCTATGAGCAGTTCTTC.

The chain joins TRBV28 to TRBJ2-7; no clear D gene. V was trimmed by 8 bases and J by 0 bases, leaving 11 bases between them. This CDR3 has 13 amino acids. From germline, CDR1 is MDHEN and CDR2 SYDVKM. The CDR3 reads CASFDANSYEQYF. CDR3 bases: TGTGCCAGCTTCGACGCGAACTCCTACGAGCAGTACTTC. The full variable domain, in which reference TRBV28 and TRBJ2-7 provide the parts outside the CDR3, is DVKVTQSSRYLVKRTGEKVFLECVQDMDHENMFWYRQDPGLGLRLIYFSYDVKMKEKGDIPEGYSVSREKKERFSLILESASTNQTSMYLCASFDANSYEQYFGPGTRLTVT.

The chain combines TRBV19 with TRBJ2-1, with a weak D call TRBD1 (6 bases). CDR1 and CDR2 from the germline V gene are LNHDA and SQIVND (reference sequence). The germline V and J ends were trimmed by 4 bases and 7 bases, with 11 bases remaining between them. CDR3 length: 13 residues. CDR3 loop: CASSTLQGNEQFF. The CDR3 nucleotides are TGTGCCAGTAGTACCTTACAGGGTAATGAGCAGTTCTTC.

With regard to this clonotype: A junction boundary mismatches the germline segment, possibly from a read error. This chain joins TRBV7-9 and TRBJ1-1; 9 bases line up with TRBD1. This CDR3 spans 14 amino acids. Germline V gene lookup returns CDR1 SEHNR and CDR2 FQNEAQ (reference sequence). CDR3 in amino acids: CASSYGTGNPEAFF. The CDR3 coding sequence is TGTGCCAGCAGCTACGGGACAGGGAACCCTGAAGCTTTCTTT.